These T cell receptor beta chains were read from a single sample in a study of cytomegalovirus exposure and HLA in healthy donors. Using immunoSEQ multiplex PCR, the repertoire was profiled, and TCRdb retains in-frame clones only, with some absent. Here the sample spans about 160,000 clones, around 80% being singletons. Sequenced material: PBMCs. The source of these receptors is a female donor in good health and CMV-seronegative. The CDR3 runs from the conserved cysteine through the conserved F or W. The order of the fields is D gene, J gene, V gene, CDR3 protein. The D gene is left open where the match is weak.

TRBD2 | TRBJ2-1 | TRBV5-4 | CASSSSGSSYNEQFF
TRBD1 | TRBJ1-1 | TRBV30 | CAWSQTGGTEAFF
TRBD1 | TRBJ2-1 | TRBV5-1 | CASSLGDSFNEQFF
TRBD2 | - | TRBV28 | CATSGSTHEQYF
TRBD2 | TRBJ2-7 | TRBV30 | CAWSSPAAGGPLNSYEQYF
TRBD1 | TRBJ1-1 | TRBV7-6 | CASSLGQGGNTEAFF
- | TRBJ2-1 | TRBV28 | CASSFSAPWRFVYNEQFF
- | TRBJ1-1 | TRBV2 | CASTVRGDAEAFF
TRBD1 | TRBJ1-5 | TRBV30 | CAWSVRQGDQPQHF
TRBD2 | TRBJ2-3 | TRBV7-8 | CASSGGGSGAGTQYF
TRBD2 | TRBJ2-1 | TRBV5-1 | CASSLQGLAGPYNEQFF
TRBD1 | TRBJ2-3 | TRBV5-4 | CASSQGQGHTDTQYF
TRBD2 | TRBJ2-7 | TRBV27 | CASSLNPGGGYEQYF
TRBD2 | TRBJ2-7 | TRBV6-1 | CASSEGGLAPYEQYF
TRBD2 | TRBJ2-1 | TRBV4-2 | CASSQDVGLAGYYEQFF
TRBD1 | TRBJ2-7 | TRBV19 | CASSTPGTGDRGQYF
- | TRBJ2-1 | TRBV2 | CASSEGERSSYNEQFF
TRBD1 | TRBJ1-2 | TRBV6-5 | CASSTRQGENYGYTF
- | TRBJ1-6 | TRBV6-1 | CATTGQTYNSPLHF
TRBD1 | TRBJ2-5 | TRBV4-1 | CASSQTTGTGEETQYF
- | TRBJ1-2 | TRBV4-1 | CASSQDRGSLNYGYTF
- | TRBJ2-7 | TRBV11-3 | CASSPGDRSYEQYF
TRBD1 | TRBJ1-2 | TRBV5-5 | CASRPGTGDGYTF
- | TRBJ2-5 | TRBV4-1 | CASSQDGQGRETQYF
TRBD1 | TRBJ2-1 | TRBV6-5 | CASRTGGSYNEQFF